What follows describes a single TCR beta chain. Its antigen remains unidentified. Method: immunoSEQ multiplex PCR; TCRdb's copy keeps in-frame clones and lacks some. Among 170,000 or so clones, around 81% were seen once, and the ten largest hold approximately 3%. After removal of 6 bases from V and 6 bases from J, the junction contained 8 bases not matched to a gene. Germline V gene sequence: CDR1 SNHLY, CDR2 FYNNEI. The CDR3 is 15 residues long. The sample belongs to a study of cytomegalovirus exposure and HLA in healthy donors. Study conclusions and caveats: Usually a TCR sequence was rare, but some public TCRs were found in many donors.

The chain employs TRBV2 and TRBJ2-3, with 11 bases matching TRBD2. This sequence originates from a woman between 18 and 30 years old in good health and CMV-seropositive. Sequences were obtained from PBMCs. The CDR3 loop reads CASRDASGGSDTQYF. CDR3 bases: TGTGCCAGCAGGGACGCTAGCGGGGGGTCTGATACGCAGTATTTT.